This T cell receptor beta chain is from a study of response to subunit inactivated influenza vaccine. The germline CDR1 and CDR2 sequences are SQVTM and ANQGSEA. The CDR3 covers 11 residues. The ends were cut back, 6 bases at V and 7 bases at J, with 10 bases in the middle. Using its own MiXCR run on the RT-PCR reads, TCRdb lists one record per CDR3 protein. The sample includes 450,000 to 550,000 distinct CDR3 sequences, 25% seen only once; the top ten take less than 2.5%. V usage is TRBV29-1 and J usage is TRBJ1-5; unclear D gene. The sample consisted of CD4+ T cells sorted from PBMCs, taken around 5 days after vaccination. This sequence originates from a man aged 45-65 years who received an inactivated influenza vaccine. DNA of the CDR3: TGCAGCGTCAAAGGGCCCCAGCCCCAGCATTTT. Translation gives CSVKGPQPQHF.